The 5 T cell receptor beta chains below come from one sample, sequenced in a study of blood T cell repertoires in COVID-19. TCRdb's copy holds only in-frame clones and misses some; the assay was immunoSEQ multiplex PCR. The table records around 30,000 clones, roughly 80% of them present only once. The specimen was peripheral blood. The receptors were gathered from an older man with active or convalescent COVID-19.

The chain couples TRBV4-1 to TRBJ2-1; D remains ambiguous. Trimming stripped 0 bases from V and 0 bases from J, with 18 bases between. CDR3 length: 19 amino acids. CDR1 and CDR2 (germline): MGHRA, YSYEKL. CDR3 sequence (DNA): TGCGCCAGCAGCCAAGATTTAGTCGGTTTCTTAAGCTCCTACAATGAGCAGTTCTTC. Translation: CASSQDLVGFLSSYNEQFF.

CDR3 coding DNA: TGCGCCAGCAGCTTGCAAGGGAGAGGTAATGAGCAGTTCTTC. It encodes CASSLQGRGNEQFF. The V gene is TRBV5-1, the J gene TRBJ2-1, with TRBD2 as a possible D gene (5 bases). Germline V gives CDR1 SGHRS, CDR2 YFSETQ. The CDR3 sequence is 14 residues long. Trimming stripped 1 base from V and 7 bases from J, with 12 bases between.

The chain has TRBV29-1 and TRBJ2-1; D may be TRBD1 (6 bases). This CDR3 has 15 amino acids. Deletions cut 3 bases from V and 2 bases from J, with 14 bases between. Germline V gives CDR1 SQVTM, CDR2 ANQGSEA. Written as DNA, the CDR3 is TGCAGCGTTGACTCCAGGGGACGGGCCTACAATGAGCAGTTCTTC. Translation gives CSVDSRGRAYNEQFF.

This clone was found once. The chain carries TRBV7-9 and TRBJ1-2, with 8 bases aligning to TRBD1. CDR1 and CDR2 from the germline V gene are SEHNR and FQNEAQ (reference sequence). This CDR3 spans 13 amino acids. V lost 6 bases and J lost 3; bases outside the gene matches: 3. The CDR3 nucleotides read TGTGCCAGCAGGGCGGACAGGGACTATGGCTACACCTTC. It is translated as CASRADRDYGYTF.

The chain recombines TRBV19 with TRBJ1-6, with a weak D call TRBD1 (6 bases). Germline lookup yields CDR1 LNHDA and CDR2 SQIVND (reference sequence). V was trimmed by 3 bases and J by 7 bases, leaving 13 bases between them. This CDR3 is 15 amino acids long. The CDR3 spells CASSIRGWTNSPLHF. The CDR3, as DNA: TGTGCCAGTAGTATTAGGGGGTGGACGAATTCACCCCTCCACTTT. Combining the CDR3 with reference TRBV19 and TRBJ1-6 gives the whole variable domain DGGITQSPKYLFRKEGQNVTLSCEQNLNHDAMYWYRQDPGQGLRLIYYSQIVNDFQKGDIAEGYSVSREKKESFPLTVTSAQKNPTAFYLCASSIRGWTNSPLHFGNGTRLTVT.